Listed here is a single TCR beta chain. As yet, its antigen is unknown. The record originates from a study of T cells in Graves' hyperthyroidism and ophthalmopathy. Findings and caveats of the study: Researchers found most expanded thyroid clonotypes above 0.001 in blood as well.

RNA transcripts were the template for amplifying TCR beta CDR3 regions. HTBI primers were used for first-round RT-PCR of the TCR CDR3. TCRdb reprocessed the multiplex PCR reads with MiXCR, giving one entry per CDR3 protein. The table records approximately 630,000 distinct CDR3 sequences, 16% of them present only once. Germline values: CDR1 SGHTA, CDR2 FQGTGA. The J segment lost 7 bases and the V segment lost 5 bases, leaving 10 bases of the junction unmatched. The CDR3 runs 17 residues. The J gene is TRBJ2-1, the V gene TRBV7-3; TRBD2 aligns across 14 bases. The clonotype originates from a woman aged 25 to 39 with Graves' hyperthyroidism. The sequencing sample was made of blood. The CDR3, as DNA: TGTGCCAGCAGCAACAGTGCGGGGACTAGCGGGAGTAATGAGCAGTTCTTC. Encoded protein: CASSNSAGTSGSNEQFF.